What follows describes a single T cell receptor beta chain. No antigen is known for it. Per-base qualities were not stored, and no clone one base away is much larger. The entry originates in a study of Graves' ophthalmopathy and Graves' hyperthyroidism (dated by TCRdb to the late 2010s). At the level of the whole study: Hyperthyroidism was defined as stable when no progression to ophthalmopathy occurred within 18 months of follow-up. The study used TCR beta repertoire signatures to distinguish Graves' ophthalmopathy from Graves' hyperthyroidism and to predict progression to ophthalmopathy. In total, some 130 blood samples were TCR-sequenced: approximately 42 ophthalmopathy, under 80 hyperthyroidism and some 17 hyperthyroidism-to-ophthalmopathy patients. To explore V-J signatures that separate ophthalmopathy from hyperthyroidism, a discovery set of around 97 patients was enrolled, consisting of 40 to 45 with ophthalmopathy and around 57 with stable hyperthyroidism. The independent validation cohort included some 19 hyperthyroidism patients plus 17 patients who later progressed from hyperthyroidism to ophthalmopathy. In roughly 6 hyperthyroidism patients, the T-cell repertoire of thyroid tissue was compared with the T-cell repertoire of blood. After sampling, hyperthyroidism patients received methimazole starting at 30 mg daily, and ophthalmopathy patients received high-dose intravenous methylprednisolone. General conclusions and limits of the study: No statistical method was used to set the sample size in advance, and the investigators knew which group each participant was assigned to. Among expanded thyroid clonotypes with frequency above 0.001, most also showed up in blood, which suggests that blood repertoires may reflect the thyroid immune response. In cross-validation, the 13-signature model distinguished ophthalmopathy from stable hyperthyroidism with less than 90% sensitivity and 81.08% specificity, while in the test set the corresponding values were about 79% and 69%. In validation, the model predicted ophthalmopathy progression with 70.59% sensitivity and less than 80% specificity; some 13 predicted patients were CT-confirmed with GO in a median of about 7.1 months.

The hyperthyroidism patients were 18 to 65 years old and newly diagnosed, with a disease duration of less than 2 months. Patients with other autoimmune diseases, uncontrolled infections, pregnancy or lactation were excluded. Diagnosis was based on clinical symptoms, serum thyroxine, TRAb, thyroid ultrasound and orbital computed tomography. Total RNA was extracted using Trizol reagent, and RNA quality was checked on an Agilent 2100 Bioanalyzer. TCR beta CDR3 regions were amplified from RNA transcripts for repertoire sequencing. The first round of RT-PCR was done with HTBI primers and the Qiagen OneStep RT-PCR kit, and was followed by a second round of multiplex PCR, then size selection and purification. Sequencing of the libraries was carried out on an Illumina HiSeq2000 in paired-end mode with 100 bp reads. In the paper's pipeline: Reads were processed with SOAPnuke, discarding reads with adapters, uncalled bases, mean Phred below 15, or no exact constant-primer or identifier match. High-quality paired reads were merged with COPE v1.2.5. Unique nucleotide sequences were defined as clonotypes and aligned to IMGT TRB V, D and J references using MiTCR v1.1. Only V-J combinations with frequency above 0.0001 were analysed, covering approximately 99% of repertoires. A TCR clonal expansion and chaos score per V-J combination was defined as the ratio of F50 clonal expansion to chaos observed in the TCRdist matrix. Features were reduced by Welch's t-statistics and random forest to over 10 V-J combinations, which fed a naive Bayes classifier. The similarity between thyroid and blood repertoires was quantified using the Morisita-Horn index. TCRdb itself trimmed the public reads at Q25 with fastp, ran MiXCR and retained productive beta chains. Here each entry gathers all rows of one CDR3 protein and keeps the most common genes and DNA. The V and J calls come from TCRdb's annotation, not from the publication. This sample holds over a million distinct CDR3 sequences; 35% to 40% were observed only once. Of the sample, around 10% is held by the ten largest clones.

The receptor was isolated from an adult man with Graves' hyperthyroidism. Sequenced input: peripheral blood or thyroid tissue (not recorded which).

The CDR3 region reads CASSYLPTSYEQYF. The DNA reads TGTGCCAGCAGTTACCTCCCGACCTCCTACGAGCAGTACTTC. The sequence links TRBV6-5 to TRBJ2-7; no confident D gene assignment can be made. The germline V gene encodes CDR1 MNHEY and CDR2 SVGAGI. The CDR3 has 14 amino acids, counting the end cysteine and phenylalanine. Here the CDR3 DNA is all that survives: 42 bases in frame from base 1. Deletion took 2 bases off V and 0 bases off J, with a span of 8 bases between the germline ends.